Given below is one T cell receptor beta chain in context. The antigen remains unidentified. This sample is part of a study of cytomegalovirus exposure and HLA in healthy donors. Study findings and constraints: CMV antigen specificity was confirmed in vitro for three CMV-associated chains.

The CDR3 consists of 16 residues. Germline V gene lookup returns CDR1 KGHSH and CDR2 LQKENI. The ends were cut back, 1 base at V and 8 bases at J, with 15 bases in the middle. The assay was immunoSEQ multiplex PCR, and TCRdb's table has in-frame clones only and misses some. Found here are 250,000 to 400,000 clones, approximately 86% of them singletons; the top ten hold approximately 0.96%. The chain employs TRBV18 and TRBJ1-6, with a weak D call TRBD1 (5 bases). Sequencing was performed on PBMCs. This TCR was sampled from a man younger than 45 in good health and CMV-seronegative. In nucleotides, the CDR3 is TGTGCCAGCTCACCACTACCCACAGGCCGCGATTCACCCCTCCACTTT. Protein: CASSPLPTGRDSPLHF.